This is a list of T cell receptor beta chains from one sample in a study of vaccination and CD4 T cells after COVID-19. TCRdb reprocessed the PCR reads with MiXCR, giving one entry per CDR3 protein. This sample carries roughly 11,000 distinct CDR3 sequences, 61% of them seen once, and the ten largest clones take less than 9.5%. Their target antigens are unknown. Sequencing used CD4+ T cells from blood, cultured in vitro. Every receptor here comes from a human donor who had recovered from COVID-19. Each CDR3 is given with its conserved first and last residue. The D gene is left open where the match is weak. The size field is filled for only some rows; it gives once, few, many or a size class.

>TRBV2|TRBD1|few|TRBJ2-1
TGTGCCAGCAATAACCGGGACAGGGACAATGAGCAGTTCTTC
CASNNRDRDNEQFF
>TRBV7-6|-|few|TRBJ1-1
TGTGCCAGCAGTCAGGGCCCGAACACTGAAGCTTTCTTT
CASSQGPNTEAFF
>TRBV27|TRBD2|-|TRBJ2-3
TGTGCCAGCAGTAAACTAGCGGGGGGGCCGTCAGATACGCAGTATTTT
CASSKLAGGPSDTQYF
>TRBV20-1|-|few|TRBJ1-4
TGCAGTGCTAGCCCGCAGGGTGTAGGTGAAAAACTGTTTTTT
CSASPQGVGEKLFF
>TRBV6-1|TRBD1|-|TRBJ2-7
TGTGCCAGCAGACCGGACAGGGCAAAACTGGACGAGCAGTACTTC
CASRPDRAKLDEQYF
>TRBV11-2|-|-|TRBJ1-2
TGTGCCAGCAGCCCACAGGCCTCCTCTAACTATGGCTACACCTTC
CASSPQASSNYGYTF
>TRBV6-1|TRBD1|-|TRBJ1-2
TGTGCCAGCAGTGAATATCGGGGACAGGGGGCCTATGGCTACACCTTC
CASSEYRGQGAYGYTF
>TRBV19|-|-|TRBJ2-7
TGTGCCAGTAGTTTTGGCGGCGGCGCGCAGTACTTC
CASSFGGGAQYF
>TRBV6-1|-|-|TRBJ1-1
TGTGCCAGCAGCCCTGGGGGCCGGAACACTGAAGCTTTCTTT
CASSPGGRNTEAFF
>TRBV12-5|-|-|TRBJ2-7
TGTGCTAGTAGCTATTACAGGGCTGCCGAGCAGTACTTC
CASSYYRAAEQYF
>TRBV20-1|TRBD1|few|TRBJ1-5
TGCAGTGCTAGACCCCGGGACAGGGGCAATCAGCCCCAGCATTTT
CSARPRDRGNQPQHF
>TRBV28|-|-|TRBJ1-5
TGTGCCAGCAGTTTATGGTCGGTCAGGGTCAATCAGCCCCAGCATTTT
CASSLWSVRVNQPQHF
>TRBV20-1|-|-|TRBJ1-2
TGCAGTGCTAGTGACAGGAGATACCGGGACTATGGCTACACCTTC
CSASDRRYRDYGYTF
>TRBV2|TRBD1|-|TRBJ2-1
TGTGCCAGCAGTCAAGAATCGCAGGGGGCCGGTGAGCAGTTCTTC
CASSQESQGAGEQFF
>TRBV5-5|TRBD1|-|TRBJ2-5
TGTGCCAGCAGCTTTAGGACAGGGGGGTTTCCAGAGACCCAGTACTTC
CASSFRTGGFPETQYF
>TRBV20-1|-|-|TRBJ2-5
TGCAGTGCTGCTGACTGGCGGGGACAAGAGACCCAGTACTTC
CSAADWRGQETQYF
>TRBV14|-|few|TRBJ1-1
TGTGCCAGCAGCCAAGAGATCGGTTCCCTGATGAACACTGAAGCTTTCTTT
CASSQEIGSLMNTEAFF
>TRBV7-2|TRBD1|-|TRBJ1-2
TGTGCCAGCAGCTTAGACAGGGGGCCTGGCTACACCTTC
CASSLDRGPGYTF
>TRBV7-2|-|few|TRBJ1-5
TGTGCCAGCAGCTACGGAGGAAGTCAGCCCCAGCATTTT
CASSYGGSQPQHF
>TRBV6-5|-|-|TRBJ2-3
TGTGCCAGCAGTTACTCTAAGGGGTCCACAGATACGCAGTATTTT
CASSYSKGSTDTQYF
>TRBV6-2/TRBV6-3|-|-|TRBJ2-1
TGTGCCAGCCGTACAGGTGCCTACAATGAGCAGTTCTTC
CASRTGAYNEQFF
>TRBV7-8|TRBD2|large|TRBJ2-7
TGTGCCAGCAGCTTGGGACTAGCGGGAGCCGAGCAGTACTTC
CASSLGLAGAEQYF
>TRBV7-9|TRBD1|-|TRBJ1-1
TGTGCCAGCAGCTTCGGACAGGGAAGCACTGAAGCTTTCTTT
CASSFGQGSTEAFF
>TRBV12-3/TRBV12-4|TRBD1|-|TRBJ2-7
TGTGCCAGCAGTCCGAAGGGACAGGGGGTCGAGCAGTACTTC
CASSPKGQGVEQYF
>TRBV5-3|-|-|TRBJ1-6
TGTGCCAGAAGCTTGGGGCGTAATTCACCCCTCCACTTT
CARSLGRNSPLHF
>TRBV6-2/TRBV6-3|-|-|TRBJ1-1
TGTGCCAGCCACCACTGGGGGGGCCGACGGGACACTGAAGCTTTCTTT
CASHHWGGRRDTEAFF
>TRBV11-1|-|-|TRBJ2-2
TGTGCCAGCAGCTTAGAGCTGGCTCCCACCGGGGAGCTGTTTTTT
CASSLELAPTGELFF
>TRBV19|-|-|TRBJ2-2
TGTGCCAGTAGTACGGCAAGGGGGAGGACCGGGGAGCTGTTTTTT
CASSTARGRTGELFF
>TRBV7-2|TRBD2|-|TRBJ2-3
TGTGCCAGCAGCAAACTTAGCGGGGGGGGAGATACGCAGTATTTT
CASSKLSGGGDTQYF
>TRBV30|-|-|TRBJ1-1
TGTGCCTGGAGTGTCCCGGAGGGCACTGAAGCTTTCTTT
CAWSVPEGTEAFF
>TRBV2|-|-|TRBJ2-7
TGTGCCAGCAGACGGGACGGAGGCTACGAGCAGTACTTC
CASRRDGGYEQYF
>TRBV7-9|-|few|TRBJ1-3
TGTGCCAGCAGATGGTCTGGAAACACCATATATTTT
CASRWSGNTIYF
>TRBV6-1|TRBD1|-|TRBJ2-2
TGTGCCAGCAGTGTCGCCGGGACAGGGGCCGCAGCCGCCACCGGGGAGCTGTTTTTT
CASSVAGTGAAAATGELFF
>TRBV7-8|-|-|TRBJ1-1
TGTGCCAGCAGCTCCAGGGGCACTGAAGCTTTCTTT
CASSSRGTEAFF
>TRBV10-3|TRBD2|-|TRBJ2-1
TGTGCCATCAGTGACTTAGCGGGAGGGACTAACAATGAGCAGTTCTTC
CAISDLAGGTNNEQFF
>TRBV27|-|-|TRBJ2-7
TGTGCCAGCAGTCGGACGGGCAATACCTACGAGCAGTACTTC
CASSRTGNTYEQYF
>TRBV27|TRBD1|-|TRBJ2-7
TGTGCCAGCAACACCCGGACAGGGGGCTACGAGCAGTACTTC
CASNTRTGGYEQYF
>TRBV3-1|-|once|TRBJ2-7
TGTGCCAGCAGCCAATTTGGCAGGGACGAGCAGTACTTC
CASSQFGRDEQYF
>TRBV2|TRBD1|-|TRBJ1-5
TGTGCCAGCACCCGACAGGGAAATCAGCCCCAGCATTTT
CASTRQGNQPQHF